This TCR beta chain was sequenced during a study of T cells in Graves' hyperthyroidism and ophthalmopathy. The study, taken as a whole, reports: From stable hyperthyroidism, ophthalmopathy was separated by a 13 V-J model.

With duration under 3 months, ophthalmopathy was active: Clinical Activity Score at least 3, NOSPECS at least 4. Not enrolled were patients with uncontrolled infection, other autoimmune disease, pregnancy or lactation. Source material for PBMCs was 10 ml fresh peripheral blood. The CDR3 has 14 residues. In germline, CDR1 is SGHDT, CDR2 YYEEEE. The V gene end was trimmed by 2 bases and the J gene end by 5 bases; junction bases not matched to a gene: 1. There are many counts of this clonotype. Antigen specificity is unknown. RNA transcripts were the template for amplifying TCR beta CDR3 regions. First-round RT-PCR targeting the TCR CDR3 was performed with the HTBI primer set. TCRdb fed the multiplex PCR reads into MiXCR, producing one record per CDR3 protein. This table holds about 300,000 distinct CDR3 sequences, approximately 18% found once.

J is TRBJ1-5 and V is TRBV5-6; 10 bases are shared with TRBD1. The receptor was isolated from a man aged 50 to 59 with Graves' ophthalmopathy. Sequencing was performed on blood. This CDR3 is CASSFGQGDQPQHF. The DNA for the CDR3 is TGTGCCAGCAGCTTCGGACAGGGGGATCAGCCCCAGCATTTT.